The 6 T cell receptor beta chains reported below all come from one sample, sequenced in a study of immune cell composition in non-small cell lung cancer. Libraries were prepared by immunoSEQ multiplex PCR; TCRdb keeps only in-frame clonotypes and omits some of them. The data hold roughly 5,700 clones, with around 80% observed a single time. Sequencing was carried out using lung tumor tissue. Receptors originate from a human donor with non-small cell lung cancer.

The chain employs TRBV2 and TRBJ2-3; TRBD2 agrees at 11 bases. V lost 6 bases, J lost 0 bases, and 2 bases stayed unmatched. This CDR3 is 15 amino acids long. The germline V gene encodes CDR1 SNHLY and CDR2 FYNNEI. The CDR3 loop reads CASRRLAGSTDTQYF. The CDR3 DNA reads TGTGCCAGCAGACGACTAGCGGGGAGCACAGATACGCAGTATTTT.

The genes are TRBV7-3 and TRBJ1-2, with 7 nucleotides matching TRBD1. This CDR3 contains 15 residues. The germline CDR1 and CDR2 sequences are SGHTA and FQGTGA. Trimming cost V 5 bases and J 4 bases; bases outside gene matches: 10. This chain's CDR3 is CASSPVTGDSYGYTF. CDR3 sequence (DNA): TGTGCCAGCAGCCCGGTCACAGGGGACTCCTATGGCTACACCTTC.

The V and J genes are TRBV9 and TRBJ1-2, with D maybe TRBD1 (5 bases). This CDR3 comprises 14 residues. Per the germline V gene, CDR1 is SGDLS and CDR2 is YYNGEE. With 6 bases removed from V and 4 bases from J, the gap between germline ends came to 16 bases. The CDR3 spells CASTKPTDLYGYTF. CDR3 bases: TGTGCCAGCACTAAGCCGACAGATCTCTATGGCTACACCTTC.

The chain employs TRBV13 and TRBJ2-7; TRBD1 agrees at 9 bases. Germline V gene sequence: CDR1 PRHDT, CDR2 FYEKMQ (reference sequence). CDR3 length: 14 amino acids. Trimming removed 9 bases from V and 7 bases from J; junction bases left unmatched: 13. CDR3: CASSRKQGAGEQYF. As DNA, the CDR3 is TGTGCCAGTTCAAGAAAACAGGGGGCGGGTGAGCAGTACTTC.

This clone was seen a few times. In DNA form, the CDR3 reads TGTGCCAGCAGTTCCAGGGTCGGCACAGATACGCAGTATTTT. Translating it yields CASSSRVGTDTQYF. V usage is TRBV25-1 and J usage is TRBJ2-3, with a possible D match to TRBD1 (5 bases). Germline V gives CDR1 MGHDK, CDR2 SYGVNS. Trimming cost V 5 bases and J 1 base, with 10 bases left between them. The length of the CDR3 is 14 residues.

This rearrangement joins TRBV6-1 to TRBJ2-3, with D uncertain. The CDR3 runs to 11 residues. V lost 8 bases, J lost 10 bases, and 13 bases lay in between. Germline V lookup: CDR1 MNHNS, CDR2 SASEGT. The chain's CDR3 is CASLSPGAQYF. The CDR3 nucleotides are TGTGCCAGCCTTAGTCCCGGAGCGCAGTATTTT.